These 24 T cell receptor beta chains came from one sample sequenced in a study of blood T cell repertoires in COVID-19. Clones were read by immunoSEQ multiplex PCR, and TCRdb kept only the in-frame ones, dropping some. Of almost 300,000 clones listed, approximately 86% are singletons. Sequenced material: peripheral blood. The receptor set was obtained from a man in his 70s with acute or convalescent COVID-19.

The chain links TRBV4-3 to TRBJ1-4; D possibly corresponds to TRBD1 (5 bases). Per germline, CDR1 LGHNA and CDR2 YSLEER. Trimming cost V 0 bases and J 6 bases, with 14 bases left between them. This CDR3 is built from 16 residues. This chain's CDR3 is CASSQESGGGYEKLFF. The CDR3 DNA reads as TGCGCCAGCAGCCAAGAAAGTGGGGGGGGTTATGAAAAACTGTTTTTT.

The chain recombines TRBV7-2 with TRBJ1-5, with 9 bases matching TRBD1. Trimming removed 4 bases from V and 6 bases from J; junction bases left unmatched: 7. The CDR3 loop spans 15 amino acids. Germline CDR1 SGHTA, CDR2 FQGNSA. CDR3 sequence: CASSSDRGWGQPQHF. DNA of the CDR3: TGTGCCAGCAGCTCGGACAGGGGATGGGGTCAGCCCCAGCATTTT. Full variable domain (rest looked up from reference TRBV7-2 and TRBJ1-5): GAGVSQSPSNKVTEKGKDVELRCDPISGHTALYWYRQSLGQGLEFLIYFQGNSAPDKSGLPSDRFSAERTGGSVSTLTIQRTQQEDSAVYLCASSSDRGWGQPQHFGDGTRLSIL.

The chain links TRBV6-6 to TRBJ2-6, with a possible D match to TRBD2 (6 bases). Trimming shortened V by 5 bases and J by 4 bases, and 21 bases separated the two germline ends. The germline V gene has CDR1 MNHNY and CDR2 SVGAGI (reference sequence). The CDR3 loop spans 18 amino acids. The CDR3 region is CASSRYFAGSSGANVLTF. The CDR3 DNA reads as TGTGCCAGCAGTCGATACTTTGCCGGGAGCTCCGGGGCCAACGTCCTGACTTTC.

This clone was found many times. The V and J genes are TRBV7-8 and TRBJ2-1; D may be TRBD1 (6 bases). Germline V gene lookup returns CDR1 SGHVS and CDR2 FQNEAQ. The CDR3 totals 14 residues. V lost 3 bases and J 4 bases, leaving 10 bases between the germline ends. The CDR3 loop is CASSFDRYYNEQFF. CDR3 sequence (DNA): TGTGCCAGCAGCTTTGACAGGTATTACAATGAGCAGTTCTTC.

The rearrangement joins TRBV7-2 to TRBJ2-1; D may be TRBD1 (5 bases). Germline V CDR1 and CDR2: SGHTA, FQGNSA. The CDR3 extends over 12 amino acids. With 5 bases removed from V and 10 bases from J, the gap between germline ends came to 12 bases. The CDR3 DNA reads as TGTGCCAGCAGCCGACAGAGGCAGGAGCAGTTCTTC. It translates to CASSRQRQEQFF. Using reference TRBV7-2 and TRBJ2-1 for the parts outside the CDR3, the full variable domain is GAGVSQSPSNKVTEKGKDVELRCDPISGHTALYWYRQSLGQGLEFLIYFQGNSAPDKSGLPSDRFSAERTGGSVSTLTIQRTQQEDSAVYLCASSRQRQEQFFGPGTRLTVL.

This chain joins TRBV6-1 and TRBJ2-7, with 7 bases identical to TRBD2. Germline V lookup: CDR1 MNHNS, CDR2 SASEGT. The length of the CDR3 is 16 residues. With V trimmed by 2 bases and J by 7 bases, 14 bases remained unmatched. CDR3 protein: CASSETTGTTTGEQYF. CDR3 DNA sequence: TGTGCCAGCAGTGAAACCACCGGGACTACCACTGGAGAGCAGTACTTC.

This clone came up once. This chain joins TRBV28 and TRBJ2-6; 13 bases align to TRBD2. CDR1 MDHEN and CDR2 SYDVKM come from the germline V gene. After removal of 5 bases from V and 4 bases from J, the junction contained 8 bases not matched to a gene. The CDR3 spans 18 residues. The CDR3 sequence is CASSPAGLAGSGANVLTF. The CDR3 coding sequence is TGTGCCAGCAGTCCCGCGGGACTAGCGGGGTCCGGGGCCAACGTCCTGACTTTC.

There are a few counts of this clone. The sample carries other DNA sequences with the same CDR3. The V call is TRBV19, the J call TRBJ2-7; 10 nucleotides agree with TRBD1. The CDR3 runs to 15 residues. Germline CDR1 reads LNHDA; CDR2 reads SQIVND (reference sequence). The V segment lost 3 bases and the J segment 2 bases; nucleotides outside the gene matches: 4. The CDR3 loop is CASSISGQGAYEQYF. The CDR3 bases are TGTGCCAGTAGTATCTCTGGACAGGGGGCCTACGAGCAGTACTTC.

The chain recombines TRBV29-1 with TRBJ1-2, with D unresolved. The germline V gene encodes CDR1 SQVTM and CDR2 ANQGSEA. The germline V and J ends were trimmed by 1 base and 6 bases, with 9 bases remaining between them. The CDR3 is 12 residues long. CDR3 region: CSVEGSGNGYTF. CDR3 nucleotides: TGCAGCGTTGAAGGGTCCGGGAATGGCTACACCTTC.

The chain uses TRBV21-1 and TRBJ1-1. TRBV21-1 is noted as a pseudogene. This CDR3 spans 13 amino acids. CDR3 region: CASKAGRIAEAFF. As DNA, the CDR3 is TGTGCCAGCAAAGCGGGTCGGATCGCTGAAGCTTTCTTT.

The chain couples TRBV5-4 to TRBJ2-1; perhaps TRBD2 as D (5 bases). Germline assignment: CDR1 SGHNT and CDR2 YYREEE (reference sequence). V was pared by 2 bases and J by 10 bases, with 16 bases between. The CDR3 runs to 14 residues. The CDR3 loop is CASSFGTGPGEQFF. The CDR3 bases are TGTGCCAGCAGCTTCGGTACTGGGCCGGGGGAGCAGTTCTTC.

The chain carries TRBV12-3 or TRBV12-4 and TRBJ2-7; D gene unclear. The CDR3 contains 13 residues. V was shortened by 2 bases and J by 3 bases, with 8 bases between the two germline ends. The CDR3 sequence: CASSLRRYYEQYF. CDR3 nucleotide sequence: TGTGCCAGCAGTTTAAGGCGGTACTACGAGCAGTACTTC.

For this clone: Other DNA variants within this sample encode the same CDR3. The gene calls are TRBV20-1 and TRBJ1-2; D is unclear. Trimming took off 0 bases at V and 5 bases at J, with 4 bases between the two ends. Germline loops: CDR1 DFQATT, CDR2 SNEGSKA (reference sequence). This CDR3 contains 11 residues. The CDR3 protein is CSARERYGYTF. The CDR3 region has the DNA TGCAGTGCTAGAGAGAGATATGGCTACACCTTC.

The chain recombines TRBV7-2 with TRBJ2-7; 7 bases fit TRBD2. The CDR3 sequence is 14 residues long. V shed 0 bases, J shed 4 bases, and the junction held 3 bases outside the gene matches. Germline lookup yields CDR1 SGHTA and CDR2 FQGNSA. The CDR3 nucleotides are TGTGCCAGCAGCTTAGCGGGAGGGCCTTACGAGCAGTACTTC. This gives the protein CASSLAGGPYEQYF.

V gene TRBV4-2 combines with J gene TRBJ2-2; 10 nucleotides agree with TRBD2. There are 17 residues in the CDR3. V shed 1 base, J shed 0 bases, and the junction held 2 bases outside the gene matches. Germline assignment: CDR1 LGHNA and CDR2 YNFKEQ. CDR3 bases: TGTGCCAGCAGCCAAGCTAGCGGGGGAGCGAACACCGGGGAGCTGTTTTTT. It codes for CASSQASGGANTGELFF.

The J gene is TRBJ2-5, the V gene TRBV28; tentative D call: TRBD2 (5 bases). Germline lookup yields CDR1 MDHEN and CDR2 SYDVKM. V lost 7 bases to trimming and J lost 6 bases, with 18 bases between them. The CDR3 length is 14 residues. The CDR3 protein is CASKRLANSQTQYF. The CDR3 DNA sequence: TGTGCCAGCAAAAGGCTAGCCAATAGTCAGACCCAGTACTTC.

CDR3 region: CASSLASDRAGSPLHF. The CDR3 DNA sequence: TGCGCCAGCAGCTTGGCCAGCGACAGGGCCGGTTCACCCCTCCACTTT. This chain joins TRBV5-1 and TRBJ1-6, with TRBD1 matching over 7 bases. CDR1 is SGHRS, CDR2 YFSETQ, per germline. Trimming removed 0 bases from V and 9 bases from J; junction bases left unmatched: 9. The CDR3 covers 16 residues. The complete variable domain, with remaining parts taken from reference TRBV5-1 and TRBJ1-6, reads KAGVTQTPRYLIKTRGQQVTLSCSPISGHRSVSWYQQTPGQGLQFLFEYFSETQRNKGNFPGRFSGRQFSNSRSEMNVSTLELGDSALYLCASSLASDRAGSPLHFGNGTRLTVT.

The chain links TRBV4-2 to TRBJ2-2, with D perhaps matching TRBD1 (6 bases). Germline CDR1 LGHNA, CDR2 YNFKEQ. Trimming cost V 1 base and J 2 bases, with 11 bases left between them. The CDR3 totals 16 residues. The CDR3 loop reads CASSQAGTLNTGELFF. For the CDR3, the DNA is TGTGCCAGCAGCCAAGCCGGGACACTTAACACCGGGGAGCTGTTTTTT.

V gene TRBV4-3 combines with J gene TRBJ1-2; D uncertain. The germline CDR1 and CDR2 sequences are LGHNA and YSLEER. This CDR3 spans 13 amino acids. The germline V and J ends were trimmed by 6 bases and 8 bases, with 16 bases remaining between them. The CDR3 DNA reads TGCGCCAGCAGACACAACGGGATACCGGGCTACACCTTC. It is translated as CASRHNGIPGYTF.

Here the CDR3 DNA reads TGTGCCAGCAGTGCTTTAACCGCGCGGGATAACACCGGGGAGCTGTTTTTT. Translated, it gives CASSALTARDNTGELFF. The chain uses TRBV7-6 and TRBJ2-2, with TRBD2 as a possible D gene (6 bases). Trimming removed 6 bases at V and 2 bases at J, with 19 bases between. The CDR3 has 17 residues. CDR1 is SGHVS, CDR2 FNYEAQ, per germline.

The chain recombines TRBV19 with TRBJ2-1, with 7 bases aligning to TRBD2. This CDR3 is 15 amino acids long. Germline V gene data show CDR1 as LNHDA and CDR2 as SQIVND (reference sequence). V dropped 6 bases and J dropped 4; count of bases not matched to a gene: 9. CDR3 residues: CASRPAGRGYNEQFF. CDR3 bases: TGTGCCAGTAGGCCAGCGGGGAGAGGATACAATGAGCAGTTCTTC. Complete variable domain (other parts from reference TRBV19 and TRBJ2-1): DGGITQSPKYLFRKEGQNVTLSCEQNLNHDAMYWYRQDPGQGLRLIYYSQIVNDFQKGDIAEGYSVSREKKESFPLTVTSAQKNPTAFYLCASRPAGRGYNEQFFGPGTRLTVL.

For the CDR3, the DNA is TGCGCCAGCAGTGAGTCTTCTGGCGGAGCATACGAGCAGTACTTC. It yields the protein CASSESSGGAYEQYF. The rearrangement joins TRBV10-2 to TRBJ2-7, with D unclear. Trimming left V 0 bases short and J 4 bases short, with 13 bases between. Germline V gene data show CDR1 as WSHSY and CDR2 as SAAADI. The CDR3 contains 15 residues.

The chain recombines TRBV19 with TRBJ1-1; D remains ambiguous. Germline loops: CDR1 LNHDA, CDR2 SQIVND (reference sequence). Trimming took off 7 bases at V and 1 base at J, with 19 bases between the two ends. This CDR3 comprises 16 residues. CDR3 protein: CASTAPELFGNTEAFF. In DNA, the CDR3 is TGTGCCAGTACCGCCCCCGAGCTATTTGGGAACACTGAAGCTTTCTTT.

CDR3 DNA sequence: TGTGCCAGCAGTGGGGACAGACCGACAGGGAGGCCTTCCTACGAGCAGTACTTC. It codes for CASSGDRPTGRPSYEQYF. The chain is built from TRBV6-1 and TRBJ2-5, with D possibly being TRBD1 (7 bases). The J call may not be correct, given that the DNA end is closer to TRBJ2-7. There are 18 residues in the CDR3. From germline, CDR1 is MNHNS and CDR2 SASEGT.